The 19 T cell receptor beta chains reported below all come from one sample, sequenced in a study of blood T cell repertoires in COVID-19. The protocol was immunoSEQ multiplex PCR, while the TCRdb copy is restricted to in-frame clones and leaves out a portion. The sample consists of nearly 95,000 clones, approximately 79% of them appearing once. Sequences were obtained from peripheral blood. These receptors all come from a man in his 70s with COVID-19, enrolled during active disease.

The V call is TRBV11-3, the J call TRBJ2-7, with TRBD1 as a possible D gene (5 bases). The CDR3 runs 14 residues. Per the germline V gene, CDR1 is SGHNT and CDR2 is YENEEA. V gave up 5 bases and J gave up 0 bases, with 11 bases separating them. CDR3 DNA sequence: TGTGCCAGCAGCCGCGACAGAGTCTCCTACGAGCAGTACTTC. As protein: CASSRDRVSYEQYF.

V usage is TRBV28 and J usage is TRBJ2-1; 14 bases map to TRBD2. The CDR3 consists of 17 residues. Germline V gene lookup returns CDR1 MDHEN and CDR2 SYDVKM. V was pared by 5 bases and J by 4 bases, with 7 bases of the junction left unmatched. For the CDR3, the DNA is TGTGCCAGCAGTACGTCCGGACTAGCGGGAGGATACAATGAGCAGTTCTTC. The encoded protein is CASSTSGLAGGYNEQFF. Together with reference TRBV28 and TRBJ2-1, the CDR3 gives the full variable domain: DVKVTQSSRYLVKRTGEKVFLECVQDMDHENMFWYRQDPGLGLRLIYFSYDVKMKEKGDIPEGYSVSREKKERFSLILESASTNQTSMYLCASSTSGLAGGYNEQFFGPGTRLTVL.

This chain connects TRBV18 to TRBJ2-1, with D tentatively TRBD2 (5 bases). Trimming shortened V by 0 bases and J by 4 bases, and 13 bases separated the two germline ends. CDR3 length equals 16 residues. The germline CDR1 and CDR2 sequences are KGHSH and LQKENI. DNA of the CDR3: TGTGCCAGCTCACCACCGTATGGGAGCGGATACAATGAGCAGTTCTTC. This encodes CASSPPYGSGYNEQFF.

V is TRBV19 and J is TRBJ1-1; 11 nucleotides match TRBD1. This CDR3 has 13 residues. Germline lookup yields CDR1 LNHDA and CDR2 SQIVND (reference sequence). The junction had 3 bases not matched to a gene; V was cut back by 5 bases and J by 7 bases. The CDR3 DNA reads TGTGCCAGTAGTGGACAGGGGGCTGGTGAAGCTTTCTTT. Translation: CASSGQGAGEAFF.

This chain joins TRBV2 and TRBJ2-5; maybe TRBD2 (7 bases). The CDR3 extends over 16 amino acids. Germline CDR1 and CDR2: SNHLY and FYNNEI. Trimming shortened V by 2 bases and J by 3 bases, and 16 bases separated the two germline ends. CDR3 nucleotides: TGTGCCAGCAGTGAATGGGGGGCTAGCGGCAAAGAGACCCAGTACTTC. It encodes CASSEWGASGKETQYF.

CDR3: CASSTRPPASSYEQYF. Here the CDR3 DNA reads TGTGCCAGCAGTACTCGACCCCCCGCTAGCTCCTACGAGCAGTACTTC. The J gene is TRBJ2-7, the V gene TRBV6-2 or TRBV6-3; D remains ambiguous. CDR3 length: 16 residues. Germline loops: CDR1 MNHEY, CDR2 SVGEGT. V shed 5 bases and J shed 0 bases, with 17 bases lying between them.

This chain links TRBV6-5 with TRBJ1-2; 8 bases fit TRBD1. This CDR3 is 13 amino acids long. Germline CDR1 is MNHEY and CDR2 is SVGAGI. After removal of 5 bases from V and 8 bases from J, the junction contained 7 bases not matched to a gene. The CDR3 region has the DNA TGTGCCAGCAGTCAGCAGGGGGCGCTGGGCTACACCTTC. This sequence encodes CASSQQGALGYTF.

The chain is built from TRBV7-2 and TRBJ2-7, with 10 bases aligning to TRBD2. This CDR3 comprises 16 residues. Germline CDR1 SGHTA, CDR2 FQGNSA. Trimming took 5 bases from V and 4 from J; bases not matched to a gene: 11. The CDR3, as DNA: TGTGCCAGCAGCATCGCTTTGAGCGGGAGGGTGTACGAGCAGTACTTC. Translated: CASSIALSGRVYEQYF.

V and J are TRBV27 and TRBJ2-3; D possibly corresponds to TRBD2 (7 bases). The V end was cut by 1 base, the J end by 3 bases, with 11 bases between. Germline CDR1 reads MNHEY; CDR2 reads SMNVEV (reference sequence). The CDR3 runs 15 residues. CDR3 in DNA: TGTGCCAGCAGTTTATTGGCGGGGGCAACAGATACGCAGTATTTT. Protein product: CASSLLAGATDTQYF.

CDR3 in amino acids: CASSQDIYTGELFF. CDR3 sequence (DNA): TGTGCCAGCAGCCAAGATATTTACACCGGGGAGCTGTTTTTT. The J gene is TRBJ2-2, the V gene TRBV14; D is uncertain. V dropped 0 bases and J dropped 3 bases, with 5 bases sitting between them. The CDR3 consists of 14 residues. CDR1 is SGHDN, CDR2 FVKESK, per germline.

The count of this clone is one. The genes are TRBV24-1 and TRBJ1-1; no definite D call. V was pared by 0 bases and J by 5 bases, with 6 bases between. Germline assignment: CDR1 KGHDR and CDR2 SFDVKD. The CDR3 is 13 amino acids. The CDR3 region is CATSDLPGTEAFF. The CDR3 DNA reads as TGTGCCACCAGTGATTTGCCCGGGACTGAAGCTTTCTTT.

This clone was seen only once. The rearrangement joins TRBV5-5 to TRBJ1-5; D is perhaps TRBD1 (5 bases). Germline CDR1 reads SGHKS; CDR2 reads YYEKEE (reference sequence). CDR3 length equals 15 residues. Trimming took 3 bases from V and 4 from J, leaving 14 bases between them. Written as DNA, the CDR3 is TGTGCCAGCAGCTGGGGCCAGGGAATTAATCAGCCCCAGCATTTT. Encoded protein: CASSWGQGINQPQHF.

With regard to this clone: Other DNA variants within this sample encode the same CDR3. The chain is built from TRBV20-1 and TRBJ2-7; a weak D match, TRBD2 (6 bases). Looked up from germline, CDR1 is DFQATT and CDR2 is SNEGSKA (reference sequence). This CDR3 comprises 11 residues. In nucleotides, the CDR3 is TGCAGCGTCCGGAGCGGGCACGAGCAGTACTTC. As protein: CSVRSGHEQYF.

This clone has just a few counts. The rearrangement joins TRBV28 to TRBJ1-1; TRBD1 is a possible D gene (5 bases). V was shortened by 2 bases and J by 5 bases, with 12 bases between the two germline ends. The CDR3 consists of 14 residues. CDR1 and CDR2 (germline): MDHEN, SYDVKM. CDR3 residues: CASSLEAGVTEAFF. The CDR3 coding sequence is TGTGCCAGCAGTTTAGAGGCGGGGGTAACTGAAGCTTTCTTT. The variable domain in full, completed from reference TRBV28 and TRBJ1-1, reads DVKVTQSSRYLVKRTGEKVFLECVQDMDHENMFWYRQDPGLGLRLIYFSYDVKMKEKGDIPEGYSVSREKKERFSLILESASTNQTSMYLCASSLEAGVTEAFFGQGTRLTVV.

V usage is TRBV3-1 (or the pseudogene TRBV3-2) and J usage is TRBJ2-2, with D unclear. The CDR3 loop spans 12 amino acids. Trimming stripped 1 base from V and 7 bases from J, with 4 bases between. CDR1 is LGHDT, CDR2 YNNKEL, per germline (reference sequence). The CDR3 protein is CASSQVVGELFF. CDR3 nucleotide sequence: TGTGCCAGCAGCCAAGTCGTCGGGGAGCTGTTTTTT.

This clone appeared a few times. The chain has TRBV30 and TRBJ1-1, with 11 bases lining up with TRBD1. The CDR3 spans 17 residues. V shed 5 bases, J shed 4 bases, and the junction held 15 bases outside the gene matches. CDR1 is GTSNPN and CDR2 is SVGIG in the germline V gene (reference sequence). CDR3 protein: CAWGLRDRGSWGTEAFF. DNA for the CDR3: TGTGCCTGGGGACTCCGGGACAGGGGGAGTTGGGGCACTGAAGCTTTCTTT.

V and J are TRBV7-6 and TRBJ2-2, with D perhaps matching TRBD2 (5 bases). Trimming removed 4 bases from V and 3 bases from J, with 15 bases in between. The CDR3 has 16 residues. Germline V gene lookup returns CDR1 SGHVS and CDR2 FNYEAQ. The CDR3 DNA reads TGTGCCAGCAGCTCAGGACTCGGACGGGACACCGGGGAGCTGTTTTTT. Residues: CASSSGLGRDTGELFF. Full variable domain (missing parts from reference TRBV7-6 and TRBJ2-2): GAGVSQSPRYKVTKRGQDVALRCDPISGHVSLYWYRQALGQGPEFLTYFNYEAQQDKSGLPNDRFSAERPEGSISTLTIQRTEQRDSAMYRCASSSGLGRDTGELFFGEGSRLTVL.

This clone occurred once. The J gene is TRBJ2-1, the V gene TRBV5-1, with 14 bases aligning to TRBD2. From germline, CDR1 is SGHRS and CDR2 YFSETQ. This CDR3 has 16 amino acids. Trimming at V came to 2 bases and at J to 7 bases, leaving 5 bases not matched to a gene. CDR3 bases: TGCGCCAGCAGCTTAGACAGGACTAGCGGGGGGAATGAGCAGTTCTTC. This codes for CASSLDRTSGGNEQFF.

This clone was recorded at least ten times. The rearrangement uses TRBV25-1 and TRBJ1-1, with a tentative D call TRBD1 (6 bases). CDR1 MGHDK and CDR2 SYGVNS come from the germline V gene. CDR3 size: 12 residues. V gave up 6 bases and J gave up 1 base, with 6 bases separating them. The chain's CDR3 is CASRGGNTEAFF. The CDR3 bases are TGTGCCAGCAGAGGGGGGAACACTGAAGCTTTCTTT.